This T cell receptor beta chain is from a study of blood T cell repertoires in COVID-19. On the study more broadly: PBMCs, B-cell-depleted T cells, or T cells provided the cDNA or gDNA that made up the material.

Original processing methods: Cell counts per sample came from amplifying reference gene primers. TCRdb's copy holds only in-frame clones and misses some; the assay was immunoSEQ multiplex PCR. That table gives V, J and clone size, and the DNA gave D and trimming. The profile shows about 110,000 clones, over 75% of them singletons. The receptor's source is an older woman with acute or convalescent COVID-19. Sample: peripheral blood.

For the CDR3, the DNA is TGTGCCAGTAGTATGCCCCAGGGGACAGGCAATCAGCCCCAGCATTTT. Translated: CASSMPQGTGNQPQHF. V usage is TRBV19 and J usage is TRBJ1-5; TRBD1 matches 7 bases. The V gene's germline CDR1 is LNHDA and CDR2 SQIVND (reference sequence). V was clipped by 3 bases and J by 2 bases; unmatched bases: 7. This CDR3 is 16 amino acids long.